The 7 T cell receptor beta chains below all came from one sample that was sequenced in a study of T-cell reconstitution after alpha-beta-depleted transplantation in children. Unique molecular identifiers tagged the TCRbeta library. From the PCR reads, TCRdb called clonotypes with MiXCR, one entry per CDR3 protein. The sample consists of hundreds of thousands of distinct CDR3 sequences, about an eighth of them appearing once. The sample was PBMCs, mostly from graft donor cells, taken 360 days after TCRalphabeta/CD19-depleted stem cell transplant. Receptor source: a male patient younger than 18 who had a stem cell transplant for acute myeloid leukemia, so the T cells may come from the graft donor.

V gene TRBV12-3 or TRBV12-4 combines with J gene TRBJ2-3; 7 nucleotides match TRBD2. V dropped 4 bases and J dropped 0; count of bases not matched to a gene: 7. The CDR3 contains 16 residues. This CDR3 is CASSSLGTISTDTQYF. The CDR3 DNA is TGTGCCAGCAGTTCCCTCGGGACTATTAGCACAGATACGCAGTATTTT.

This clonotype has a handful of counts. The CDR3 loop reads CSARLPSGRIVHEQFF. Here the CDR3 DNA reads TGCAGTGCTAGACTTCCTAGCGGGAGGATTGTTCATGAGCAGTTCTTC. The rearrangement links TRBV20-1 to TRBJ2-1, with 11 bases aligning to TRBD2. This CDR3 region has 16 residues. V trimming: 2 bases; J trimming: 8 bases; junction bases outside the gene matches: 11. Germline V lookup: CDR1 DFQATT, CDR2 SNEGSKA (reference sequence).

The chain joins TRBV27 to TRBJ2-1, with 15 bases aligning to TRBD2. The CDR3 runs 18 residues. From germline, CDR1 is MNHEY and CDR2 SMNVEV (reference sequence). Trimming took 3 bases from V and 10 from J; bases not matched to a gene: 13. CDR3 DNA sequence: TGTGCCAGCAGTTTTAGGCCGGGACTAGCGGGAGGTCTGGGCGAGCAGTTCTTC. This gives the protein CASSFRPGLAGGLGEQFF.

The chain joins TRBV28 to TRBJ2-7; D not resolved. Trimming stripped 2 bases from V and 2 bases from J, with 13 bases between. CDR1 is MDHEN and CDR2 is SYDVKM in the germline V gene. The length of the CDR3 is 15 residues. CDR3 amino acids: CASSLDPYHPYEQYF. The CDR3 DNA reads TGTGCCAGCAGTTTAGACCCCTATCACCCCTACGAGCAGTACTTC. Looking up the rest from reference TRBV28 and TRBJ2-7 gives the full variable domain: DVKVTQSSRYLVKRTGEKVFLECVQDMDHENMFWYRQDPGLGLRLIYFSYDVKMKEKGDIPEGYSVSREKKERFSLILESASTNQTSMYLCASSLDPYHPYEQYFGPGTRLTVT.

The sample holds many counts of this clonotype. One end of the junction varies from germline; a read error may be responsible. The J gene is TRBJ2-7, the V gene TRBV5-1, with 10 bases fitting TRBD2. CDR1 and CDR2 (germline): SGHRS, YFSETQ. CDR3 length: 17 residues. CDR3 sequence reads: CASSLGALAGVSNEQYF. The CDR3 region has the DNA TGCGCCAGCAGCTTGGGTGCCCTAGCGGGAGTCTCCAACGAGCAGTACTTC.

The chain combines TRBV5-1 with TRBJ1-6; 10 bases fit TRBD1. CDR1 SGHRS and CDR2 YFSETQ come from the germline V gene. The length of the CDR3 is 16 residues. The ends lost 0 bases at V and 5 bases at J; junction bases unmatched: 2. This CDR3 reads CASSLATGGHNSPLHF. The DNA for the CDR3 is TGCGCCAGCAGCTTGGCGACAGGGGGCCATAATTCACCCCTCCACTTT.

CDR3 protein: CASSHDRLAGASSYNEQFF. DNA for the CDR3: TGCGCCAGCAGCCACGATAGGCTAGCGGGAGCCAGCTCCTACAATGAGCAGTTCTTC. V is TRBV4-3 and J is TRBJ2-1; 10 bases line up with TRBD2. The CDR3 totals 19 residues. Trimming cost V 3 bases and J 0 bases; bases outside gene matches: 11. Germline loops: CDR1 LGHNA, CDR2 YSLEER.